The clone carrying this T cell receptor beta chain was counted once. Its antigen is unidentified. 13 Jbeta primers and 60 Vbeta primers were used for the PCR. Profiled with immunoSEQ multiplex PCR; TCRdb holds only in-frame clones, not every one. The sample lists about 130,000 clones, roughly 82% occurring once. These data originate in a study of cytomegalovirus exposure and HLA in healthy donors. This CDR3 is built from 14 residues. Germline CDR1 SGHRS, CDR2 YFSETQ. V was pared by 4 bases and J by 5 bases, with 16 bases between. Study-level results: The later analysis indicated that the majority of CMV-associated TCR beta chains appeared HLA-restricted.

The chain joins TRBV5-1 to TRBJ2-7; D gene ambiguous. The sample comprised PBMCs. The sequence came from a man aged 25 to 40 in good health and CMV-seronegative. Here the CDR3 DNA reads TGCGCCAGCAGCGAGGTTGACGGGTTTGACGAGCAGTACTTC. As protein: CASSEVDGFDEQYF.